This T cell receptor (beta chain) came from a study of T cells in Graves' hyperthyroidism and ophthalmopathy. The investigators amplified TCR beta CDR3 regions from RNA transcripts. Initially, a first-round RT-PCR of the TCR CDR3 employed the HTBI primer set. From the multiplex PCR reads, TCRdb called clonotypes with MiXCR, one entry per CDR3 protein. The data hold 500,000 to 550,000 distinct CDR3 sequences, with nearly 20% observed a single time. V was cut by 6 bases and J by 2 bases, with 11 bases left in between. The CDR3 runs 13 residues. Germline V gene sequence: CDR1 MNHNS, CDR2 SASEGT. V and J are TRBV6-1 and TRBJ2-7; D remains unclear. Sample: blood. The clonotype was recovered from a middle-aged man with Graves' ophthalmopathy. This CDR3 is CASSNGYTYEQYF. CDR3 DNA: TGTGCCAGCAGCAACGGGTACACCTACGAGCAGTACTTC.